The text below deals with one T cell receptor beta chain. This specimen comes from a study of blood T cell repertoires in COVID-19. Germline assignment: CDR1 MNHEY and CDR2 SVGAGI. Trimming shortened V by 2 bases and J by 3 bases, and 11 bases separated the two germline ends. CDR3 length: 14 amino acids. Per the original data handling: Reference gene primers were amplified, and this amplification served to estimate nucleated cell counts. Assay: immunoSEQ multiplex PCR; the TCRdb copy retains only in-frame clones and omits some. V, J and clone size derive from that table, while D and trimming were established from the DNA sequence. The table shows some 100,000 clones, with about 83% occurring only once.

This sequence was found in a man in his sixties or seventies with acute or convalescent COVID-19. This chain joins TRBV6-5 and TRBJ2-7, with D perhaps matching TRBD2 (7 bases). Source material: peripheral blood. CDR3 residues: CASSYRGGFYEQYF. CDR3 nucleotides: TGTGCCAGCAGTTACAGGGGGGGGTTCTACGAGCAGTACTTC.